The 4 T cell receptor beta chains below come from one sample, sequenced in a study of shared T cell receptors in the human thymus. TCRdb's table, derived via immunoSEQ multiplex PCR, lists solely in-frame clones and lacks some. This sample has hundreds of thousands of clones; about 89% occur once, and the top ten carry 0.009% to 0.0095%. The data also belong to a second study, concerning human thymus T cells.

Sample: thymocytes. The receptors stem from a boy younger than two with a congenital heart defect.

V and J are TRBV11-2 and TRBJ2-1; D is perhaps TRBD2 (6 bases). Trimming removed 2 bases from V and 6 bases from J, with 17 bases in between. Per the germline V gene, CDR1 is SGHAT and CDR2 is FQNNGV. CDR3 length equals 16 residues. The CDR3 here is CASSLCGPGGTNEQFF. The CDR3 nucleotides read TGTGCCAGCAGCTTATGCGGCCCAGGAGGGACCAATGAGCAGTTCTTC.

A note on this clone: The germline gene is not matched at one end of the junction; a read error may be the cause. The rearrangement links TRBV29-1 to TRBJ2-1; 9 bases are shared with TRBD2. This CDR3 comprises 15 residues. Germline V CDR1 and CDR2: SQVTM, ANQGSEA. The CDR3 protein is CSVKDWLAGSNEQFF. DNA of the CDR3: TGCAGCGTTAAAGATTGGCTAGCGGGGTCCAATGAGCAGTTCTTC.

The genes are TRBV4-2 and TRBJ2-6; D remains ambiguous. The CDR3 has 16 amino acids. V lost 1 base, J lost 0 bases, and 7 bases lay in between. Germline V gives CDR1 LGHNA, CDR2 YNFKEQ. CDR3 amino acids: CASSQVVLSGANVLTF. CDR3 nucleotides: TGTGCCAGCAGCCAAGTTGTCCTCTCTGGGGCCAACGTCCTGACTTTC.

The CDR3 spells CASSESTSGEQYF. CDR3 DNA: TGCGCCAGCAGTGAGTCGACTAGCGGCGAGCAGTACTTC. This sequence joins TRBV10-2 and TRBJ2-7; 9 bases agree with TRBD2. The CDR3 totals 13 residues. The V and J ends lost 0 bases and 6 bases, in that order; junction bases with no gene match: 0. From germline, CDR1 is WSHSY and CDR2 SAAADI.